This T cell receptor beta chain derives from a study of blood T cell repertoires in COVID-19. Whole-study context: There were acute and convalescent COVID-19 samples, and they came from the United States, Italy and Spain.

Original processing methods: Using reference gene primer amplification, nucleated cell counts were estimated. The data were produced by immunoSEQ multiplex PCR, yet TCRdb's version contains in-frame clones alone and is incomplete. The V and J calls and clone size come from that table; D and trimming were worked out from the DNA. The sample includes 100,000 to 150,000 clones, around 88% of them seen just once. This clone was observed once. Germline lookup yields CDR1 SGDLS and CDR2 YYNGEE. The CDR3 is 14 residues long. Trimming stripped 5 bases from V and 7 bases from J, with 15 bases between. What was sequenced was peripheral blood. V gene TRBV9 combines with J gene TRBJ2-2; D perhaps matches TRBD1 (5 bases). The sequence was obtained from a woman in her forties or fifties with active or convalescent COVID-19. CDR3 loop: CASSRGHYGGELFF. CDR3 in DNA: TGTGCCAGCAGTAGGGGCCACTACGGCGGGGAGCTGTTTTTT.